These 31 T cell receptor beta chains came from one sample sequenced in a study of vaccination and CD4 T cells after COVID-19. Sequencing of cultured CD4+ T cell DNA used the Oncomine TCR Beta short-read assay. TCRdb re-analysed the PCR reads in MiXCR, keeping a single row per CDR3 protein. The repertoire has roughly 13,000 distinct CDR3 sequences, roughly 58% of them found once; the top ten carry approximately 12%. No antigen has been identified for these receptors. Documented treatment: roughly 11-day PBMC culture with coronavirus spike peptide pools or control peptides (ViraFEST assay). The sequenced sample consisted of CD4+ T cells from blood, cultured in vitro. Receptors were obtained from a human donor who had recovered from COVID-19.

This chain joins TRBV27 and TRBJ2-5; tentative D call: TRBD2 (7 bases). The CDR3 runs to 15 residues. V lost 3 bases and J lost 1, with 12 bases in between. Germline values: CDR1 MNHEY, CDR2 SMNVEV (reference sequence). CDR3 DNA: TGTGCCAGCAGTTTGTGGGGAGGGGGCCAAGAGACCCAGTACTTC. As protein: CASSLWGGGQETQYF.

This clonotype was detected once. In nucleotides, the CDR3 is TGTGCCAGCAGTGTAAGACTAGACCACGAGCAGTACTTC. This translates into CASSVRLDHEQYF. J is TRBJ2-7 and V is TRBV6-1, with TRBD2 as a possible D gene (6 bases). CDR1 MNHNS and CDR2 SASEGT come from the germline V gene. Trimming took off 4 bases at V and 5 bases at J, with 12 bases between the two ends. The CDR3 is 13 residues long.

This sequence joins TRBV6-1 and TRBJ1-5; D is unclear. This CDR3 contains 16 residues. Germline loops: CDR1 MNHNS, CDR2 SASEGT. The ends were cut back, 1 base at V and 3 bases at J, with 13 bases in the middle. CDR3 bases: TGTGCCAGCAGTGAAGTTGTGGGGATAGACAATCAGCCCCAGCATTTT. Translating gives CASSEVVGIDNQPQHF.

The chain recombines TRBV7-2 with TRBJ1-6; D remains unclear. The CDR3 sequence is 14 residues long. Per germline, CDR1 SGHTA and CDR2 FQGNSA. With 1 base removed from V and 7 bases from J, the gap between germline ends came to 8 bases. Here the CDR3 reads CASSLVPRNSPLHF. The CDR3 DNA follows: TGTGCCAGCAGCTTAGTGCCCAGAAATTCACCCCTCCACTTT.

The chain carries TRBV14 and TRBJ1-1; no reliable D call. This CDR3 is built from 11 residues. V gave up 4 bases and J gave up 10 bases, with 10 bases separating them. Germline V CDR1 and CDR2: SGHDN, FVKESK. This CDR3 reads CASSPGGRAFF. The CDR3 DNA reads TGTGCCAGCAGCCCAGGTGGCCGAGCTTTCTTT.

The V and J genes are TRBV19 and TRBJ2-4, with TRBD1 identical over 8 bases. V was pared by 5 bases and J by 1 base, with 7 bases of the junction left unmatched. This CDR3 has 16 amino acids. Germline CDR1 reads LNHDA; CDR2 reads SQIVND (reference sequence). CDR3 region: CASSQWTGRAKNIQYF. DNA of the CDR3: TGTGCCAGTAGTCAATGGACAGGGAGGGCCAAAAACATTCAGTACTTC.

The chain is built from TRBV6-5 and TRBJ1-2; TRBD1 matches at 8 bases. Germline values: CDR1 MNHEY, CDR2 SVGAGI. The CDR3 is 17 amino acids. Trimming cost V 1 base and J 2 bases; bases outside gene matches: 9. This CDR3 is CASSYWGQAQGNYGYTF. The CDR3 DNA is TGTGCCAGCAGTTACTGGGGACAGGCCCAAGGAAACTATGGCTACACCTTC.

CDR3 residues: CASSLARVIETQYF. For the CDR3, the DNA is TGTGCCAGCAGCTTAGCCAGGGTCATTGAGACCCAGTACTTC. This chain joins TRBV7-8 and TRBJ2-5; the D gene is possibly TRBD1 (5 bases). Germline V CDR1 and CDR2: SGHVS, FQNEAQ. The CDR3 contains 14 residues. With 0 bases removed from V and 5 bases from J, the gap between germline ends came to 10 bases. The full variable domain, in which reference TRBV7-8 and TRBJ2-5 provide the parts outside the CDR3, is GAGVSQSPRYKVAKRGQDVALRCDPISGHVSLFWYQQALGQGPEFLTYFQNEAQLDKSGLPSDRFFAERPEGSVSTLKIQRTQQEDSAVYLCASSLARVIETQYFGPGTRLLVL.

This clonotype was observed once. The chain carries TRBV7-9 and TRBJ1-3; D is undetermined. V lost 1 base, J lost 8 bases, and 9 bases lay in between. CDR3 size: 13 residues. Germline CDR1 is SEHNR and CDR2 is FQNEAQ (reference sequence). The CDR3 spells CASSLVLGDTIYF. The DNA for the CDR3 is TGTGCCAGCAGCTTAGTTCTCGGGGACACCATATATTTT.

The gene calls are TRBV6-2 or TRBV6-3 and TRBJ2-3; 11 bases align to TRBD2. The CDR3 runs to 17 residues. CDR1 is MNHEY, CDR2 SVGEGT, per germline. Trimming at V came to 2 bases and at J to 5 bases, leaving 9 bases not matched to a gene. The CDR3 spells CASSYGLLAGVGDTQYF. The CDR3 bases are TGTGCCAGCAGTTACGGGCTACTAGCGGGAGTTGGAGATACGCAGTATTTT.

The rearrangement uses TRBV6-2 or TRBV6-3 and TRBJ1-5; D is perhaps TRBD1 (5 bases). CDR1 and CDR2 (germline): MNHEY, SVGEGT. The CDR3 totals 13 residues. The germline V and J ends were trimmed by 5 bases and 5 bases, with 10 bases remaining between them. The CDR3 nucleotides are TGTGCCAGCAGTCCAGGGATTTATCAGCCCCAGCATTTT. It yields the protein CASSPGIYQPQHF.

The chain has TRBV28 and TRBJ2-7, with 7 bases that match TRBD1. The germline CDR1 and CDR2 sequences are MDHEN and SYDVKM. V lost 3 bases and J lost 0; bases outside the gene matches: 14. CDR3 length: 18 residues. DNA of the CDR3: TGTGCCAGCAGTTTTAGGACAGGCCTCCAGGGTATCTCCTACGAGCAGTACTTC. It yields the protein CASSFRTGLQGISYEQYF.

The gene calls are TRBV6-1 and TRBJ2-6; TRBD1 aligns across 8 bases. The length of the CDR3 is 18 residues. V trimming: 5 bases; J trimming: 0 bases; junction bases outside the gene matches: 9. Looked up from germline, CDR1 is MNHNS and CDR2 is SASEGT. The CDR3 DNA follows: TGTGCCAGCAGTAGTACTCCGGGACAGGTCTCTGGGGCCAACGTCCTGACTTTC. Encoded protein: CASSSTPGQVSGANVLTF.

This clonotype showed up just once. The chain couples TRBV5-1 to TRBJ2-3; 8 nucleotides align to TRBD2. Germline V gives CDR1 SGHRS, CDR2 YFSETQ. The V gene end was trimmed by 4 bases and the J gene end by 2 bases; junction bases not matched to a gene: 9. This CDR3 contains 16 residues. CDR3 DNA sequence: TGCGCCAGCAGCGCAGGTCGGGGGGGGGACACAGATACGCAGTATTTT. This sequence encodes CASSAGRGGDTDTQYF.

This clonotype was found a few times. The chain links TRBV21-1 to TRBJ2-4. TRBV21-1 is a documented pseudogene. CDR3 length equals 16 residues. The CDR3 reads CASSKAPAKNKNIQYF. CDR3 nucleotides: TGTGCCAGCAGCAAAGCTCCAGCCAAAAATAAAAACATTCAGTACTTC.

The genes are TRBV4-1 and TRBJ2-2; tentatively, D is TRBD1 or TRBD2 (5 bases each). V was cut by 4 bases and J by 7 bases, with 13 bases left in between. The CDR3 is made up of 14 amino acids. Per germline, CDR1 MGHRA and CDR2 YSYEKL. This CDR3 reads CASSRTGAGGELFF. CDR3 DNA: TGCGCCAGCAGCCGCACAGGTGCGGGCGGGGAGCTGTTTTTT.

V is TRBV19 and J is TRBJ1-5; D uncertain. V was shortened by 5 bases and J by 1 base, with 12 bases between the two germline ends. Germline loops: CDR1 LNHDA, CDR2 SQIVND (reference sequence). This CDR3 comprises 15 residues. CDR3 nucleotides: TGTGCCAGTAGTCCATTTACGACCAGCAATCAGCCCCAGCATTTT. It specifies CASSPFTTSNQPQHF.

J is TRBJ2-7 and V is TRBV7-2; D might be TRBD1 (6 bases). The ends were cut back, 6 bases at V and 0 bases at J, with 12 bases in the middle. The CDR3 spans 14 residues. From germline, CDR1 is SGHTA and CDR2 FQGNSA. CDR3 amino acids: CASSIQGYSYEQYF. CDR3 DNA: TGTGCCAGCAGTATACAGGGATACTCCTACGAGCAGTACTTC. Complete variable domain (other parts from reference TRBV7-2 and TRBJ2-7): GAGVSQSPSNKVTEKGKDVELRCDPISGHTALYWYRQSLGQGLEFLIYFQGNSAPDKSGLPSDRFSAERTGGSVSTLTIQRTQQEDSAVYLCASSIQGYSYEQYFGPGTRLTVT.

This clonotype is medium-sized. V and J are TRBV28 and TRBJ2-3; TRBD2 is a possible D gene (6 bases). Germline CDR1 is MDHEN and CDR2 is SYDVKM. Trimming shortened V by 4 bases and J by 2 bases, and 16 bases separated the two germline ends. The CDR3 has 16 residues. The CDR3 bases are TGTGCCAGCAGTTCCCATGGGGCGGGGAACACAGATACGCAGTATTTT. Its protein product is CASSSHGAGNTDTQYF. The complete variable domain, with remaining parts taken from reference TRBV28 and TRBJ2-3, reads DVKVTQSSRYLVKRTGEKVFLECVQDMDHENMFWYRQDPGLGLRLIYFSYDVKMKEKGDIPEGYSVSREKKERFSLILESASTNQTSMYLCASSSHGAGNTDTQYFGPGTRLTVL.

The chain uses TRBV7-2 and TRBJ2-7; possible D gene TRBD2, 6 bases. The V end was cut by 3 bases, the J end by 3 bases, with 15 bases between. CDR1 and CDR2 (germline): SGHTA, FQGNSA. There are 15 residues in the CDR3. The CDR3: CASSFVPGASYEQYF. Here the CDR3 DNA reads TGTGCCAGCAGCTTTGTTCCGGGAGCTAGCTACGAGCAGTACTTC.

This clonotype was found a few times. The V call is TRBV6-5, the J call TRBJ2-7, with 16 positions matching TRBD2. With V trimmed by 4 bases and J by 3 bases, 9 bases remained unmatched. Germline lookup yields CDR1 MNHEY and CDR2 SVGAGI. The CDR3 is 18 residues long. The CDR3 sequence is CASSFSSGLAGGNYEQYF. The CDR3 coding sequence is TGTGCCAGCAGTTTCAGTTCGGGACTAGCGGGAGGGAACTACGAGCAGTACTTC.

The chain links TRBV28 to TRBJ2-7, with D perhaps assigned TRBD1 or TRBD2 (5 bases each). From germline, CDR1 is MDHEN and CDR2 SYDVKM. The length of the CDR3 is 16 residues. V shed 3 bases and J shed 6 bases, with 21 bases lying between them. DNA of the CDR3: TGTGCCAGCAGTTTTCGAGGGGCCCCTCCTCGGGGCGAGCAGTACTTC. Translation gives CASSFRGAPPRGEQYF.

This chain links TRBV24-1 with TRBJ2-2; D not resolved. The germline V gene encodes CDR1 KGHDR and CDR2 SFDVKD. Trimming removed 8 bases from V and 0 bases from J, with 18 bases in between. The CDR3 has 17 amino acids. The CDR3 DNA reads TGTGCCACCACCCGAAGCCTCGGACGGGCGAACACCGGGGAGCTGTTTTTT. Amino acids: CATTRSLGRANTGELFF.

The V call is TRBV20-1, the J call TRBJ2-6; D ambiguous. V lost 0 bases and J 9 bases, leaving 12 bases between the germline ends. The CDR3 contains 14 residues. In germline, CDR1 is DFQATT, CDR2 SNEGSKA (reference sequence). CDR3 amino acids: CSARDRSGYNVLTF. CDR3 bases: TGCAGTGCTAGAGATCGGTCAGGCTACAACGTCCTGACTTTC.

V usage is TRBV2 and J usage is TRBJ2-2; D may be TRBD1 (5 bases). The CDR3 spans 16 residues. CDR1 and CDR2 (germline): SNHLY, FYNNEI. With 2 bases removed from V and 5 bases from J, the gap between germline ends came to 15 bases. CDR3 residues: CASSESGFRKTGELFF. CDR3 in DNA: TGTGCCAGCAGTGAATCAGGGTTTAGGAAGACCGGGGAGCTGTTTTTT.

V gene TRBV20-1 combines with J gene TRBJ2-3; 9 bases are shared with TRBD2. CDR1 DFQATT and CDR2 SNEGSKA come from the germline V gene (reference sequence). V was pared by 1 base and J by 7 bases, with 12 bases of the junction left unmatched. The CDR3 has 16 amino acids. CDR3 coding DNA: TGCAGTGCTAGAGGTTCTAGCGGGAACTTTCTCAATACGCAGTATTTT. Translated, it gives CSARGSSGNFLNTQYF.

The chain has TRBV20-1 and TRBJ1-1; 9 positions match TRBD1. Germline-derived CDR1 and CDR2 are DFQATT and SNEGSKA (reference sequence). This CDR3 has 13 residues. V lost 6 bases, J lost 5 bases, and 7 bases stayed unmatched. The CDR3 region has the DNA TGCAGTGCAGACGGACAGGGGAATACTGAAGCTTTCTTT. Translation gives CSADGQGNTEAFF.

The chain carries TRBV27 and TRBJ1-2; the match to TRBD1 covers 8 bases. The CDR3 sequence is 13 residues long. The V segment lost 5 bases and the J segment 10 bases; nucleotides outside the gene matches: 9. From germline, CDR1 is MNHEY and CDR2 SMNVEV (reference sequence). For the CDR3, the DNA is TGTGCCAGCAGTCCCGGACAGGGTAGGTTCTACACCTTC. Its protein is CASSPGQGRFYTF.

CDR3 in DNA: TGTGCCAGTAGTATCCTGACAGGGGGTGAAAAACTGTTTTTT. It codes for CASSILTGGEKLFF. The chain is built from TRBV19 and TRBJ1-4; 9 bases fit TRBD1. Germline-derived CDR1 and CDR2 are LNHDA and SQIVND (reference sequence). CDR3 size: 14 residues. Losses at the gene ends were 3 bases for V and 7 bases for J; bases not matched to a gene: 3.

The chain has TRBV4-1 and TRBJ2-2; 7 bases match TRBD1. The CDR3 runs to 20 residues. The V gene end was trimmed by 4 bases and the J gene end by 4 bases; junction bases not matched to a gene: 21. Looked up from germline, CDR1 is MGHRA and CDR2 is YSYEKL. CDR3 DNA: TGCGCCAGCAGCCGCGGCGGGTTGACAGGGTTTCTAAAGAGCACCGGGGAGCTGTTTTTT. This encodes CASSRGGLTGFLKSTGELFF.

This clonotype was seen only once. This CDR3 is CARLTESGYTF. In nucleotides, the CDR3 is TGTGCCAGGTTAACTGAGAGTGGCTACACCTTC. J is TRBJ1-2 and V is TRBV6-1; no definite D call. V was clipped by 9 bases and J by 7 bases, with 12 bases between them. CDR3 length: 11 residues. CDR1 is MNHNS and CDR2 is SASEGT in the germline V gene.